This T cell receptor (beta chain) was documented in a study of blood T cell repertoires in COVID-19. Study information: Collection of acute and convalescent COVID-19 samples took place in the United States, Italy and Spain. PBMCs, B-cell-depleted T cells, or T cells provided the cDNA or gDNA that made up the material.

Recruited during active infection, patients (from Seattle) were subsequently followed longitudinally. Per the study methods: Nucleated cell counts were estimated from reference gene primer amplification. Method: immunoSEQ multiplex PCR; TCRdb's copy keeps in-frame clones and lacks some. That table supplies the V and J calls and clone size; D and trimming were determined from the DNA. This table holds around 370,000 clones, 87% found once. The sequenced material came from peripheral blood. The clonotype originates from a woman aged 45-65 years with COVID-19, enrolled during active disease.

CDR3 sequence: CASSFFSQGRYGYTF. In DNA form, the CDR3 reads TGTGCCAGCAGCTTTTTCTCACAGGGACGCTATGGCTACACCTTC. The J gene is TRBJ1-2, the V gene TRBV5-6, with a tentative D call TRBD1 (6 bases). Per the germline V gene, CDR1 is SGHDT and CDR2 is YYEEEE. The CDR3 is 15 amino acids. The V and J ends lost 2 bases and 4 bases respectively, with 15 bases between them.